A selection of T cell receptor beta chains follows, all from one sample in a study of T cells in Graves' hyperthyroidism and ophthalmopathy. TCRdb itself ran the multiplex PCR reads through MiXCR, one entry per CDR3 protein. Of 300,000 to 500,000 distinct CDR3 sequences in the sample, more than 12% are singletons; the top ten hold about 31%. Sample: blood. Receptors were obtained from a woman aged 25 to 39 with Graves' hyperthyroidism. The CDR3 runs from the conserved cysteine through the conserved F or W. The order of the fields is CDR3 length, J gene, clone size, D gene, V gene, CDR3 protein, CDR3 DNA. A D gene is named only where the DNA matches it firmly. Size tells how often a clone was seen (once, few, many) or the class of an expanded clone, and some rows leave it out.

len: 13; j_gene: TRBJ1-5; abundance: many; d_gene: -; v_gene: TRBV4-1; CDR3aa: CASSQSQNQPQHF; CDR3nt: TGCGCCAGCAGCCAATCGCAGAATCAGCCCCAGCATTTT
len: 14; j_gene: TRBJ1-2; abundance: many; d_gene: -; v_gene: TRBV30; CDR3aa: CAWSEFGRGYGYTF; CDR3nt: TGTGCCTGGAGTGAATTCGGCAGGGGCTATGGCTACACCTTC
len: 15; j_gene: TRBJ2-7; abundance: many; d_gene: TRBD2; v_gene: TRBV7-2; CDR3aa: CASSLGTSGTYEQYF; CDR3nt: TGTGCCAGCAGCCTAGGGACTAGCGGAACCTACGAGCAGTACTTC
len: 16; j_gene: TRBJ1-4; abundance: many; d_gene: -; v_gene: TRBV6-5; CDR3aa: CASSYTPGHLHEKLFF; CDR3nt: TGTGCCAGCAGTTACACCCCGGGACACCTCCATGAAAAACTGTTTTTT
len: 16; j_gene: TRBJ1-3; abundance: many; d_gene: -; v_gene: TRBV18; CDR3aa: CASSPGTAGSGNTIYF; CDR3nt: TGTGCCAGCTCACCAGGGACCGCCGGCTCTGGAAACACCATATATTTT
len: 15; j_gene: TRBJ1-1; abundance: few; d_gene: -; v_gene: TRBV19; CDR3aa: CASSIGAGMNTEAFF; CDR3nt: TGTGCCAGTAGTATTGGGGCAGGAATGAACACTGAAGCTTTCTTT
len: 17; j_gene: TRBJ2-4; abundance: many; d_gene: TRBD2; v_gene: TRBV7-2; CDR3aa: CASSSQGLGRAKNIQYF; CDR3nt: TGTGCCAGCAGCTCACAGGGACTAGGCCGTGCCAAAAACATTCAGTACTTC
len: 16; j_gene: TRBJ2-7; abundance: few; d_gene: -; v_gene: TRBV19; CDR3aa: CASSIAGARTHYEQYF; CDR3nt: TGTGCCAGTAGTATCGCCGGGGCGCGGACCCACTACGAGCAGTACTTC
len: 15; j_gene: TRBJ2-6; abundance: -; d_gene: -; v_gene: TRBV5-6; CDR3aa: CASSLDSSGANVLTF; CDR3nt: TGTGCCAGCAGCTTGGACAGCTCTGGGGCCAACGTCCTGACTTTC
len: 13; j_gene: TRBJ1-1; abundance: -; d_gene: -; v_gene: TRBV29-1; CDR3aa: CSVDGRSGTEAFF; CDR3nt: TGCAGCGTTGATGGCCGTTCGGGCACTGAAGCTTTCTTT
len: 13; j_gene: TRBJ2-2; abundance: -; d_gene: TRBD2; v_gene: TRBV7-9; CDR3aa: CASRSGGSGELFF; CDR3nt: TGTGCCAGCAGAAGCGGGGGGTCCGGGGAGCTGTTTTTT
len: 14; j_gene: TRBJ2-3; abundance: few; d_gene: -; v_gene: TRBV27; CDR3aa: CASNYLASTDTQYF; CDR3nt: TGTGCCAGCAACTACCTAGCTAGCACAGATACGCAGTATTTT
len: 16; j_gene: TRBJ2-3; abundance: many; d_gene: TRBD2; v_gene: TRBV10-3; CDR3aa: CAISDWGLAGSDTQYF; CDR3nt: TGTGCCATCAGTGACTGGGGTCTAGCGGGATCGGATACGCAGTATTTT
len: 18; j_gene: TRBJ2-7; abundance: few; d_gene: TRBD2; v_gene: TRBV13; CDR3aa: CASSSRKDPGLEGIGQYF; CDR3nt: TGTGCCAGCAGCTCCAGAAAGGATCCAGGACTAGAGGGTATAGGGCAGTACTTC
len: 17; j_gene: TRBJ2-1; abundance: -; d_gene: TRBD2; v_gene: TRBV5-1; CDR3aa: CASSWPRGLAGEGEQFF; CDR3nt: TGCGCCAGCAGCTGGCCTCGAGGACTAGCGGGAGAGGGGGAGCAGTTCTTC
len: 14; j_gene: TRBJ1-3; abundance: many; d_gene: -; v_gene: TRBV19; CDR3aa: CAAEGDSAGNTIYF; CDR3nt: TGTGCCGCCGAGGGAGACAGCGCTGGAAACACCATATATTTT
len: 14; j_gene: TRBJ2-7; abundance: many; d_gene: TRBD1; v_gene: TRBV5-1; CDR3aa: CASSPTGQGYEQYF; CDR3nt: TGCGCCAGCAGCCCTACGGGACAGGGTTACGAGCAGTACTTC
len: 18; j_gene: TRBJ2-2; abundance: -; d_gene: TRBD2; v_gene: TRBV3-1; CDR3aa: CASSQSQMLAGKTGELSF; CDR3nt: TGTGCCAGCAGCCAATCCCAGATGCTAGCGGGAAAGACCGGAGAGCTGTCTTTT
len: 14; j_gene: TRBJ1-5; abundance: few; d_gene: -; v_gene: TRBV20-1; CDR3aa: CSAPTSYSNQPQHF; CDR3nt: TGCAGTGCCCCCACTTCTTATAGCAATCAGCCCCAGCATTTT
len: 17; j_gene: TRBJ1-2; abundance: -; d_gene: TRBD1; v_gene: TRBV9; CDR3aa: CASNRGGTLIQGDGYTF; CDR3nt: TGTGCCAGCAACCGCGGTGGGACGCTAATTCAGGGGGATGGCTACACCTTC
len: 13; j_gene: TRBJ2-5; abundance: -; d_gene: TRBD1; v_gene: TRBV15; CDR3aa: CATSRDRQETQYF; CDR3nt: TGTGCCACCAGCCGGGACAGACAAGAGACCCAGTACTTC
len: 14; j_gene: TRBJ2-5; abundance: many; d_gene: -; v_gene: TRBV5-6; CDR3aa: CASSSIAEGETQYF; CDR3nt: TGTGCCAGCAGCTCGATAGCGGAGGGGGAGACCCAGTACTTC